These 10 T cell receptor beta chains share one sample of origin, sequenced in a study of T cell repertoires in cytomegalovirus infection. Their specific antigens are unknown. From the reads, TCRdb called clonotypes with MiXCR, one entry per CDR3 protein. The sample consists of approximately 1,000,000 distinct CDR3 sequences, roughly a third of them appearing once. The material was cultured CD8+ T cells from PBMCs, obtained from culture after CMV antigen stimulation. These receptors were obtained from a human donor in good health (CMV status not recorded). Some clones in this sample may be carry-over from other donors' samples.

The CDR3 region is CSARISSASGVGTDTQYF. The DNA of the CDR3 is TGCAGTGCTAGAATATCGTCGGCTAGCGGGGTGGGCACAGATACGCAGTATTTT. The rearrangement links TRBV20-1 to TRBJ2-3; 9 bases map to TRBD2. This CDR3 spans 18 amino acids. The J segment lost 1 base and the V segment lost 2 bases, leaving 13 bases of the junction unmatched. Germline V lookup: CDR1 DFQATT, CDR2 SNEGSKA (reference sequence).

This clonotype was detected a few times. The chain uses TRBV19 and TRBJ2-1; weak D call: TRBD2 (7 bases). The length of the CDR3 is 16 residues. Trimming stripped 6 bases from V and 2 bases from J, with 17 bases between. Germline V lookup: CDR1 LNHDA, CDR2 SQIVND (reference sequence). The CDR3, as DNA: TGTGCCAGTAGCCCCAGAGGGGGGGAACCCTACAATGAGCAGTTCTTC. Translation gives CASSPRGGEPYNEQFF.

The genes are TRBV6-8 and TRBJ2-7, with TRBD1 matching 9 bases. V was pared by 4 bases and J by 2 bases, with 18 bases of the junction left unmatched. The CDR3 extends over 19 amino acids. Per the germline V gene, CDR1 is MNHGY and CDR2 is SAAAGT. The CDR3 here is CASSCLYRGLTQSPYEQYV. The CDR3 DNA reads as TGTGCCAGCAGTTGCCTCTACAGGGGGCTAACCCAAAGTCCCTACGAGCAGTACGTC.

This clonotype came up a few times. This chain uses TRBV3-1 with TRBJ1-2; no reliable D call. From germline, CDR1 is LGHDT and CDR2 YNNKEL (reference sequence). Trimming removed 1 base from V and 0 bases from J, with 18 bases in between. The CDR3 has 18 residues. The CDR3, as DNA: TGTGCCAGCAGCCAAGTCGAGACACTCTCGGCGACTAACTATGGCTACACCTTC. It yields the protein CASSQVETLSATNYGYTF.

Notes on this clonotype: At one of its ends the junction is not consistent with the germline gene, which may arise from a read error. V gene TRBV4-1 combines with J gene TRBJ2-4; either TRBD1 or TRBD2 may supply D (5 bases each). CDR3 length: 12 amino acids. The germline V gene has CDR1 MGHRA and CDR2 YSYEKL. The DNA of the CDR3 is TGCGCCAGCAGCCAAGGCGAGGGGAAAATACACTTC. Its translation is CASSQGEGKIHF.

This rearrangement joins TRBV6-5 to TRBJ2-1; D assignment may be TRBD1 or TRBD2 (6 bases each). The germline CDR1 and CDR2 sequences are MNHEY and SVGAGI. Trimming cost V 2 bases and J 10 bases, with 15 bases left between them. The CDR3 is 14 amino acids. CDR3 sequence reads: CASSYEGRGGEQFF. The CDR3 coding sequence is TGTGCCAGCAGTTACGAGGGTAGAGGGGGGGAGCAGTTCTTC.

This clonotype was picked up one time. The chain recombines TRBV15 with TRBJ1-5; 7 nucleotides agree with TRBD1. The ends lost 5 bases at V and 4 bases at J; junction bases unmatched: 8. This CDR3 contains 15 residues. Germline V CDR1 and CDR2: LNHNV, YYDKDF (reference sequence). The CDR3 region has the DNA TGTGCCACCAGCTCACAGGGGTTGGGAAATCAGCCCCAGCATTTT. This sequence encodes CATSSQGLGNQPQHF.

The V call is TRBV6-2 or TRBV6-3, the J call TRBJ2-1; either TRBD1 or TRBD2 may supply D (7 bases each). The CDR3 spans 18 residues. The germline V gene has CDR1 MNHEY and CDR2 SVGEGT. V was clipped by 6 bases and J by 0 bases, with 21 bases between them. CDR3 region: CASRAGQRSEGSYNEQFF. The DNA for the CDR3 is TGTGCCAGCAGAGCGGGACAGCGGTCCGAGGGCTCCTACAATGAGCAGTTCTTC.

This clonotype occurred a few times. The chain recombines TRBV7-9 with TRBJ1-1; D is undetermined. Germline CDR1 and CDR2: SEHNR and FQNEAQ (reference sequence). The CDR3 consists of 17 residues. V lost 2 bases to trimming and J lost 0 bases, with 16 bases between them. The CDR3 sequence: CASSLSLIRRVNTEAFF. In nucleotides, the CDR3 is TGTGCCAGCAGCTTAAGCTTAATACGACGGGTGAACACTGAAGCTTTCTTT.

The genes are TRBV7-6 and TRBJ2-1; 8 bases are a match to TRBD1. CDR1 and CDR2 from the germline V gene are SGHVS and FNYEAQ. The CDR3 is 15 residues long. Trimming cost V 1 base and J 9 bases; bases outside gene matches: 8. In DNA, the CDR3 is TGTGCCAGCAGCTTAGGGCAGGGGGCCCTCCTTGAGCAGTTCTTC. It encodes CASSLGQGALLEQFF. The full variable domain, with the rest looked up from reference TRBV7-6 and TRBJ2-1, is GAGVSQSPRYKVTKRGQDVALRCDPISGHVSLYWYRQALGQGPEFLTYFNYEAQQDKSGLPNDRFSAERPEGSISTLTIQRTEQRDSAMYRCASSLGQGALLEQFFGPGTRLTVL.